These T cell receptor beta chains were read from a single sample in a study of beta chain features in type 1 diabetes. Profiled with immunoSEQ multiplex PCR; TCRdb holds only in-frame clones, not every one. The sample shows roughly 250,000 clones, about 9.3% of them seen only once. Sequencing used naive CD4+ T cells from blood. These receptors were collected from a woman aged 18-29 years in good health. Both conserved end residues are part of each CDR3. A D gene is named only where the DNA matches it firmly. Clone size is shown for a subset of rows, as once, few, many or a class of expanded clone.

cdr3_nt,cdr3_aa,v_call,j_call,d_call,clone_size
TGTGCCTGGAGTAATACCCTGGCTAATTCACCCCTCCACTTT,CAWSNTLANSPLHF,TRBV30,TRBJ1-6,NA,NA
TGTGCCAGCAGCCCGCGGACAGGGAACACTGAAGCTTTCTTT,CASSPRTGNTEAFF,TRBV5-4,TRBJ1-1,TRBD1,NA
TGTGCCAGCAGCCGCTTCGGACTAGCGGCAAACACCGGGGAGCTGTTTTTT,CASSRFGLAANTGELFF,TRBV7-8,TRBJ2-2,TRBD2,few
TGTGCCAGTAGTACGAGACTAGCGGCCCTGGGAAATGAGCAGTTCTTC,CASSTRLAALGNEQFF,TRBV19,TRBJ2-1,TRBD2,many
TGTGCCATCAGTGAAGGGACAGACTACGAGCAGTACTTC,CAISEGTDYEQYF,TRBV10-3,TRBJ2-7,TRBD1,few
TGTGCCAGCAGTGTGGGGTCAGGGGGTTTTCAGCCCCAGCATTTT,CASSVGSGGFQPQHF,TRBV6-1,TRBJ1-5,TRBD1,NA
TGTGCCAGCAGCGTAACACCGAACACTGAAGCTTTCTTT,CASSVTPNTEAFF,TRBV9,TRBJ1-1,NA,few
TGTGCCACGTGGCGGGTGAACACTGAAGCTTTCTTT,CATWRVNTEAFF,TRBV5-4,TRBJ1-1,NA,NA
TGTGCCAGCGGTGCGTCTGAAGCTTTCTTT,CASGASEAFF,TRBV6-5,TRBJ1-1,NA,NA
TGTGCCAGCAGCCGAGATCGTACCGGGGAGCTGTTTTTT,CASSRDRTGELFF,TRBV5-4,TRBJ2-2,NA,many
TGTGCCAGTAGTGTCTCGATGGTCGGTTCACCCCTCCACTTT,CASSVSMVGSPLHF,TRBV19,TRBJ1-6,NA,NA
TGTGCCAGCAACCCCAGGACAGGGGGCCGATCACCCCTCCACTTT,CASNPRTGGRSPLHF,TRBV28,TRBJ1-6,TRBD1,few
TGTGCCAGCAGAAGCGAAAAACTGTTTTTT,CASRSEKLFF,TRBV28,TRBJ1-4,NA,NA